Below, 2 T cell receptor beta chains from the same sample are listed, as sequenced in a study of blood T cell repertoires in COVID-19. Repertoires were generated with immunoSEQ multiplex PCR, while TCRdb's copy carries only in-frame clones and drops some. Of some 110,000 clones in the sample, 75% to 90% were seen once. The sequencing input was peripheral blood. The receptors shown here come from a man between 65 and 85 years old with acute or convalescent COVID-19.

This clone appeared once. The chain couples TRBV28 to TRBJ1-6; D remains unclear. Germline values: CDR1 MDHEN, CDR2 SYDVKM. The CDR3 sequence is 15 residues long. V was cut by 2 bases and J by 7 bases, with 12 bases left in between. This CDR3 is CASSLRRIMNSPLHF. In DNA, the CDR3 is TGTGCCAGCAGTTTACGGCGGATAATGAATTCACCCCTCCACTTT.

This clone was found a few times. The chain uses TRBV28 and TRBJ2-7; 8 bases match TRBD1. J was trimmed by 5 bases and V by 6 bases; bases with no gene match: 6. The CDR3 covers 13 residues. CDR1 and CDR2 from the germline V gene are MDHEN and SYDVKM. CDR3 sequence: CASRRPGGDEQYF. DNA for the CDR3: TGTGCCAGCAGACGCCCAGGGGGCGACGAGCAGTACTTC.